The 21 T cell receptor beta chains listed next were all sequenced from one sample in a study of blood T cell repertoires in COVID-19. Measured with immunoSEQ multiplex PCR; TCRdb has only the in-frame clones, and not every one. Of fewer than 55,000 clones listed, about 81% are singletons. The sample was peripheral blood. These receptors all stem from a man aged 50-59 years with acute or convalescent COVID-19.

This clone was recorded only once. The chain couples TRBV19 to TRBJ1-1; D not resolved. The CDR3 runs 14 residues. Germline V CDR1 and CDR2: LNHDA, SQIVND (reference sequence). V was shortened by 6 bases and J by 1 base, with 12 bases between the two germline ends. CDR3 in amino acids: CASSPGAWNTEAFF. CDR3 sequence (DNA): TGTGCCAGTAGCCCTGGAGCGTGGAACACTGAAGCTTTCTTT.

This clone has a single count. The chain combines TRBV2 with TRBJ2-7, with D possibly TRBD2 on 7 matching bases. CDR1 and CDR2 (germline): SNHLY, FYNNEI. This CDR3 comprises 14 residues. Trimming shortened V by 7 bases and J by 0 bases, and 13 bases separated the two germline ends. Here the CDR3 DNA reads TGTGCCAGCAAATTCGGGGGGCTCTCCTACGAGCAGTACTTC. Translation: CASKFGGLSYEQYF.

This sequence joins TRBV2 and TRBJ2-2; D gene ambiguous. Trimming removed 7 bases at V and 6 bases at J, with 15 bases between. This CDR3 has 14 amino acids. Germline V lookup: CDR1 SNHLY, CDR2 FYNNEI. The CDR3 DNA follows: TGTGCCAGCACTCTAGAGATCCGACCCGGGGAGCTGTTTTTT. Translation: CASTLEIRPGELFF.

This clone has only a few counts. The CDR3 loop reads CASSQLTGQGTEAFF. The DNA for the CDR3 is TGTGCCAGCAGCCAACTTACGGGACAGGGCACTGAAGCTTTCTTT. J is TRBJ1-1 and V is TRBV4-2; 9 bases agree with TRBD1. Germline-derived CDR1 and CDR2 are LGHNA and YNFKEQ. The trim removed 2 bases at V and 4 bases at J, leaving 5 bases unmatched. The CDR3 is 15 residues long.

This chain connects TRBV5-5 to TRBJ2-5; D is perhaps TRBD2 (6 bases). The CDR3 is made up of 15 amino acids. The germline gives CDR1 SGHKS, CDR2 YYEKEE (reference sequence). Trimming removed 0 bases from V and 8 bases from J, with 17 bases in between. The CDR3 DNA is TGTGCCAGCAGCTTGGCGGGAGATTCCAAGAGAACCCAGTACTTC. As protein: CASSLAGDSKRTQYF. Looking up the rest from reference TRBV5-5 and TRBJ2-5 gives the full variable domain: DAGVTQSPTHLIKTRGQQVTLRCSPISGHKSVSWYQQVLGQGPQFIFQYYEKEERGRGNFPDRFSARQFPNYSSELNVNALLLGDSALYLCASSLAGDSKRTQYFGPGTRLLVL.

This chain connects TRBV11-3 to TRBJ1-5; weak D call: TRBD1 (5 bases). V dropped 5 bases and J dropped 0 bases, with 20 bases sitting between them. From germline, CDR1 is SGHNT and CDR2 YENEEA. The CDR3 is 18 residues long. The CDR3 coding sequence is TGTGCCAGCAGCCCGTCTCTACGGACACTTTATAGCAATCAGCCCCAGCATTTT. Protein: CASSPSLRTLYSNQPQHF.

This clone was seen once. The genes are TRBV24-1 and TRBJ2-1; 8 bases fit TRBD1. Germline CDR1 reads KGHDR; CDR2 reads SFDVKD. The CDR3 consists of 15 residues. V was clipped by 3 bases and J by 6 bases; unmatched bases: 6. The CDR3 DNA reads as TGTGCCACCAGTGATCCGGACAGGGAAGGCAATGAGCAGTTCTTC. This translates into CATSDPDREGNEQFF.

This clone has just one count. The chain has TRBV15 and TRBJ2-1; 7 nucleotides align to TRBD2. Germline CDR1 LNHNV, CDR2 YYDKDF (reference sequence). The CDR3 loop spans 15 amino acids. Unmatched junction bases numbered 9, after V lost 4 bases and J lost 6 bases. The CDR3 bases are TGTGCCACCAGCATGCGCGGGAGTGTCGTCAATGAGCAGTTCTTC. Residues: CATSMRGSVVNEQFF.

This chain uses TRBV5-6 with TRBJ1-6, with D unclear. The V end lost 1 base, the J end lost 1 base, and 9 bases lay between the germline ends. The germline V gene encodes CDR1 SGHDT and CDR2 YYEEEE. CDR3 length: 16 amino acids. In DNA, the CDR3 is TGTGCCAGCAGCTTGTCGGAGGGTTCCTATAATTCACCCCTCCACTTT. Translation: CASSLSEGSYNSPLHF.

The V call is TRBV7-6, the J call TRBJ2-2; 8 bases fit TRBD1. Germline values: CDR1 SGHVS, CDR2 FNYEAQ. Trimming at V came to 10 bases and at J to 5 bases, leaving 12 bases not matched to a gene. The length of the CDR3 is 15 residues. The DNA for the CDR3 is TGTGCCACAGGGGGCAGGGGGCGCCGGACCGGGGAGCTGTTTTTT. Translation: CATGGRGRRTGELFF.

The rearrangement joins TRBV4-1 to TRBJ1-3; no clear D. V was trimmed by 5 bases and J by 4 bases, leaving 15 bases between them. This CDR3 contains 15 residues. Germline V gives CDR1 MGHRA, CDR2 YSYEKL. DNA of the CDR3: TGCGCCAGCAGCGTGCTACCGATCGGGGGAAACACCATATATTTT. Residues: CASSVLPIGGNTIYF.

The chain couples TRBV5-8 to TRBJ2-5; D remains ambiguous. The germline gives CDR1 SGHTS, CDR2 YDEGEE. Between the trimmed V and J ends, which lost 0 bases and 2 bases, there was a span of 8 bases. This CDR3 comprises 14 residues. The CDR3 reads CASSLVQIQETQYF. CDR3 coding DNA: TGTGCCAGCAGCTTGGTACAGATTCAAGAGACCCAGTACTTC.

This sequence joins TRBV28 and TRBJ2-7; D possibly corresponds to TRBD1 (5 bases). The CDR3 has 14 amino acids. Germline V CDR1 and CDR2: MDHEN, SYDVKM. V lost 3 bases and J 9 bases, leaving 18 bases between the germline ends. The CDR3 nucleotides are TGTGCCAGCAGTTTTCAACGCGACAGCGCATCGCAGTACTTC. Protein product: CASSFQRDSASQYF. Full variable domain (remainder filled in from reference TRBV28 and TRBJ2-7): DVKVTQSSRYLVKRTGEKVFLECVQDMDHENMFWYRQDPGLGLRLIYFSYDVKMKEKGDIPEGYSVSREKKERFSLILESASTNQTSMYLCASSFQRDSASQYFGPGTRLTVT.

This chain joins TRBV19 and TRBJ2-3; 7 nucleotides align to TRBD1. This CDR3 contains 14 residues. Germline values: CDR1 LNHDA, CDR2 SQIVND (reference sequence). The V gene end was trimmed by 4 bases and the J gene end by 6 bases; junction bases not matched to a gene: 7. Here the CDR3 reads CASSTQGPRDTQYF. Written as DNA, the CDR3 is TGTGCCAGTAGTACACAGGGGCCCCGGGATACGCAGTATTTT.

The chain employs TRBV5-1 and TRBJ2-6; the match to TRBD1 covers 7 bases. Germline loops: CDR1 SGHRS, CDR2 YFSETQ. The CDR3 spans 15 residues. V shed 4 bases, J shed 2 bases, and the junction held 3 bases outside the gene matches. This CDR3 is CASSITGAGANVLTF. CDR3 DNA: TGCGCCAGCAGCATCACAGGGGCTGGGGCCAACGTCCTGACTTTC.

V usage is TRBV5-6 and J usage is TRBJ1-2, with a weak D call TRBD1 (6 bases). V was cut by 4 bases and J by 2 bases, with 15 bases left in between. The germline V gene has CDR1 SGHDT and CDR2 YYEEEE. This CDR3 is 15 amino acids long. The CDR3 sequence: CASSATGWPNYGYTF. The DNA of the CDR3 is TGTGCCAGCAGCGCTACAGGGTGGCCGAACTATGGCTACACCTTC.

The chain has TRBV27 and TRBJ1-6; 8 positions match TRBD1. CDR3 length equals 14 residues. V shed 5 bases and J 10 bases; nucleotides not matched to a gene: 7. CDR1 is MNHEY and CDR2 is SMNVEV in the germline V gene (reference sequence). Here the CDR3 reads CASSTDRVRSPLHF. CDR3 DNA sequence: TGTGCCAGCAGTACGGACAGGGTGCGATCACCCCTCCACTTT.

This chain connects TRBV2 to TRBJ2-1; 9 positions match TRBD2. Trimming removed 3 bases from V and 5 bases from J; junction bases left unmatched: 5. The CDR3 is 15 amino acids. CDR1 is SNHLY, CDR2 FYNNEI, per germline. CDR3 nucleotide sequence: TGTGCCAGCAGTGAGCTAGCGGGGTCCAACAATGAGCAGTTCTTC. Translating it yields CASSELAGSNNEQFF.

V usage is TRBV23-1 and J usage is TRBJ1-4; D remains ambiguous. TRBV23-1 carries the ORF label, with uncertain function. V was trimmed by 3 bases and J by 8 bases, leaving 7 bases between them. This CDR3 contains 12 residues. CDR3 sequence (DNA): TGCGCCAGCAGTCAGCCCCAGGAAAAACTGTTTTTT. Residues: CASSQPQEKLFF.

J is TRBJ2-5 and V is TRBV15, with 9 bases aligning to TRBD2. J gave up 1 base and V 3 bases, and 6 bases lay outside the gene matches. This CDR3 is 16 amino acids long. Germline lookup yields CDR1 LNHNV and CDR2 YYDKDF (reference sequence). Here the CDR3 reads CATSRGAGGFQETQYF. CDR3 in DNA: TGTGCCACCAGCAGGGGGGCGGGGGGGTTCCAAGAGACCCAGTACTTC.

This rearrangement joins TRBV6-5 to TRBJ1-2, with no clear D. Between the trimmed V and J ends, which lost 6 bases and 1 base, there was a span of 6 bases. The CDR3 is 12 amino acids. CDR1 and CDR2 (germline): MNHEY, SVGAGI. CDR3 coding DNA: TGTGCCAGCAGAATTAGTAACTATGGCTACACCTTC. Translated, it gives CASRISNYGYTF.